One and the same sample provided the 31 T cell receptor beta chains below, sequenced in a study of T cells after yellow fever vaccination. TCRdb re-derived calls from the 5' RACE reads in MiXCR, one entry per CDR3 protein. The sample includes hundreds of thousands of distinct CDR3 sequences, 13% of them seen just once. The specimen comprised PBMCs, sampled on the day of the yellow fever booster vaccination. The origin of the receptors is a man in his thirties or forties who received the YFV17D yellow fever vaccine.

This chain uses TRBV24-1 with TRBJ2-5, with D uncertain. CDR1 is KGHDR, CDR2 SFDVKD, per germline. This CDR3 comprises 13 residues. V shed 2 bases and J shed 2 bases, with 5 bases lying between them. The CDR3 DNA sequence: TGTGCCACCAGTGATTCGAGACAAGAGACCCAGTACTTC. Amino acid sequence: CATSDSRQETQYF.

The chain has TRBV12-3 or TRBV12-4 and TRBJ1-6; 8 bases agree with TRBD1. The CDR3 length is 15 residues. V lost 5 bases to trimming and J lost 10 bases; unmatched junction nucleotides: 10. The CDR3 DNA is TGTGCCAGCAGTGGACAGGGCACGGAGCGATCACCCCTCCACTTT. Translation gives CASSGQGTERSPLHF.

CDR3 in amino acids: CASVSAGSSYEQYF. CDR3 sequence (DNA): TGTGCCAGCGTATCGGCAGGGAGCTCCTACGAGCAGTACTTC. The genes are TRBV7-6 and TRBJ2-7; either TRBD1 or TRBD2 may supply D (5 bases each). This CDR3 has 14 amino acids. V dropped 8 bases and J dropped 0 bases, with 14 bases sitting between them. The germline V gene has CDR1 SGHVS and CDR2 FNYEAQ.

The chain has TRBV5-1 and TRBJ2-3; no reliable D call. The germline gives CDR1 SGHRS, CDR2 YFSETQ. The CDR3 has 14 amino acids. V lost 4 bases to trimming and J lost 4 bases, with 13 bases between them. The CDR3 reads CASSLRVVSDTQYF. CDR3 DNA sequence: TGCGCCAGCAGCCTTAGAGTTGTGTCAGATACGCAGTATTTT.

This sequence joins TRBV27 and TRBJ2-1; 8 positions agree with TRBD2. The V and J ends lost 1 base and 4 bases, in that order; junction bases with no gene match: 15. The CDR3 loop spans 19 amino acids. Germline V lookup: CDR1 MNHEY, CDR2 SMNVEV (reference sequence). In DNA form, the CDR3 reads TGTGCCAGCAGTTTATATCCAGCTCAAAGCGGGGGAGGGTACAATGAGCAGTTCTTC. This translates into CASSLYPAQSGGGYNEQFF.

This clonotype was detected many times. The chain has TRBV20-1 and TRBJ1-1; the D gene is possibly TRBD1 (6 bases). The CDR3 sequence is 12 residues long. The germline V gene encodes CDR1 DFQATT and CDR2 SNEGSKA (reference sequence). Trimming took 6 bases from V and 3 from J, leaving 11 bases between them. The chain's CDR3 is CSARQADTEAFF. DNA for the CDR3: TGCAGTGCGCGACAGGCAGACACTGAAGCTTTCTTT.

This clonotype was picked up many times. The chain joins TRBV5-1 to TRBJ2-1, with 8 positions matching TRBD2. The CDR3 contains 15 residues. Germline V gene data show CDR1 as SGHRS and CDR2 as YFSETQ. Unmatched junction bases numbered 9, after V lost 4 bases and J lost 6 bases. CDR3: CASSRTSGVLNEQFF. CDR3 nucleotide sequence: TGCGCCAGCAGCCGAACTAGCGGAGTCCTCAATGAGCAGTTCTTC. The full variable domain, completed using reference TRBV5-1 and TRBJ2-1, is KAGVTQTPRYLIKTRGQQVTLSCSPISGHRSVSWYQQTPGQGLQFLFEYFSETQRNKGNFPGRFSGRQFSNSRSEMNVSTLELGDSALYLCASSRTSGVLNEQFFGPGTRLTVL.

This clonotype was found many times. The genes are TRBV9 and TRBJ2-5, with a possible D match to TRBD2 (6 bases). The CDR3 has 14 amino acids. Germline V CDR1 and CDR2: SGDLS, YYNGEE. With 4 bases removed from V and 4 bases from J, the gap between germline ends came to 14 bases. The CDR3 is CASSSRLEGETQYF. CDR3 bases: TGTGCCAGCAGCTCCAGACTAGAAGGAGAGACCCAGTACTTC.

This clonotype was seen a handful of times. The CDR3 region is CSAREAAGGGEQFF. The CDR3 DNA follows: TGCAGTGCTAGAGAGGCAGCGGGAGGAGGTGAGCAGTTCTTC. This chain uses TRBV20-1 with TRBJ2-1; 9 bases agree with TRBD2. The CDR3 consists of 14 residues. CDR1 is DFQATT and CDR2 is SNEGSKA in the germline V gene (reference sequence). V trimming: 0 bases; J trimming: 9 bases; junction bases outside the gene matches: 6.

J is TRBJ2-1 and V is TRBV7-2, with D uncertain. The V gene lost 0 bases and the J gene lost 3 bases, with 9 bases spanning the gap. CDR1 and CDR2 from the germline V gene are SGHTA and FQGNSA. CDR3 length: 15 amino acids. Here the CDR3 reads CASSLAYSFYNEQFF. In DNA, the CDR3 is TGTGCCAGCAGCTTAGCCTACAGCTTCTACAATGAGCAGTTCTTC.

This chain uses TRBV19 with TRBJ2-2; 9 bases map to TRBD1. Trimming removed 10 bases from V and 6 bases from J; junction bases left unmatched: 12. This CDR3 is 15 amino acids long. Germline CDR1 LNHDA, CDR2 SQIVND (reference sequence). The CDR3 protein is CATAPDRGLSGELFF. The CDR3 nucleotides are TGTGCCACTGCCCCGGACAGGGGATTATCCGGGGAGCTGTTTTTT. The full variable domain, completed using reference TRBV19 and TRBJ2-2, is DGGITQSPKYLFRKEGQNVTLSCEQNLNHDAMYWYRQDPGQGLRLIYYSQIVNDFQKGDIAEGYSVSREKKESFPLTVTSAQKNPTAFYLCATAPDRGLSGELFFGEGSRLTVL.

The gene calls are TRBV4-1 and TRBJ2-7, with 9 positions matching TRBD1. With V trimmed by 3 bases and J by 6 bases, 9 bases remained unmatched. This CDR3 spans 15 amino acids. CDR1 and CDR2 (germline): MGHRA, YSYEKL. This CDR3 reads CASSHPGQGSSEQYF. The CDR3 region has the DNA TGCGCCAGCAGCCATCCGGGACAGGGCTCAAGCGAGCAGTACTTC.

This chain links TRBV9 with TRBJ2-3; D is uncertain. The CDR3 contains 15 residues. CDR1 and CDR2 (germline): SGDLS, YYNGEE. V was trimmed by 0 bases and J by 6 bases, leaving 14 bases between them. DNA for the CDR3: TGTGCCAGCAGCGTAGTACCCTCGAGCGCGGATACGCAGTATTTT. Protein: CASSVVPSSADTQYF.

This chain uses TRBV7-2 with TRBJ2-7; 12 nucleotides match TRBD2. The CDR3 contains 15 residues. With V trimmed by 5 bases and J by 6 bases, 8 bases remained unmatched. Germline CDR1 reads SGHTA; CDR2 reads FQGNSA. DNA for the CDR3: TGTGCCAGCAGCCGACTAGCGGGAGAGTACGGCGAGCAGTACTTC. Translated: CASSRLAGEYGEQYF.

CDR3 in amino acids: CASSEQVGVDLDTQYF. In DNA, the CDR3 is TGTGCCAGCAGTGAGCAGGTTGGAGTGGACCTAGATACGCAGTATTTT. The chain combines TRBV6-1 with TRBJ2-3, with D unclear. V lost 3 bases and J 5 bases, leaving 18 bases between the germline ends. Germline CDR1 reads MNHNS; CDR2 reads SASEGT. This CDR3 region has 16 residues.

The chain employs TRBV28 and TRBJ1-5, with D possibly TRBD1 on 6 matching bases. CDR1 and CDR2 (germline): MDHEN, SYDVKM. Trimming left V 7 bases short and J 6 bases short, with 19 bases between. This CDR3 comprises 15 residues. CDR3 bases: TGTGCCAGCATTCGCGCAGGGGTTATGAGTCAGCCCCAGCATTTT. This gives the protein CASIRAGVMSQPQHF.

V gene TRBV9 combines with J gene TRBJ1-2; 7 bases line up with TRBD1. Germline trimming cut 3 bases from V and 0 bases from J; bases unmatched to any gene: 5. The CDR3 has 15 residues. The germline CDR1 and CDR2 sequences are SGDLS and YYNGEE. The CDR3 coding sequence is TGTGCCAGCAGCGCAACAGGGGTCCCTAACTATGGCTACACCTTC. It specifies CASSATGVPNYGYTF.

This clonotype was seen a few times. CDR3 loop: CASSQAGITNARGRYYGYTF. CDR3 DNA: TGTGCCAGCAGCCAAGCTGGGATTACAAACGCCAGGGGCAGATACTATGGCTACACCTTC. The V gene is TRBV4-2, the J gene TRBJ1-2; D perhaps matches TRBD1 (6 bases). The CDR3 covers 20 residues. Germline V gene lookup returns CDR1 LGHNA and CDR2 YNFKEQ. Trimming removed 1 base at V and 3 bases at J, with 27 bases between.

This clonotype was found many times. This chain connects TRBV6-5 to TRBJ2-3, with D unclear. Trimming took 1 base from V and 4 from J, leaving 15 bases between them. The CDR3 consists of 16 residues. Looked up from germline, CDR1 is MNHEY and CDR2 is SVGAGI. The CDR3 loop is CASSYWRGIASDTQYF. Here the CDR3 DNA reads TGTGCCAGCAGTTACTGGCGTGGTATAGCTTCAGATACGCAGTATTTT.

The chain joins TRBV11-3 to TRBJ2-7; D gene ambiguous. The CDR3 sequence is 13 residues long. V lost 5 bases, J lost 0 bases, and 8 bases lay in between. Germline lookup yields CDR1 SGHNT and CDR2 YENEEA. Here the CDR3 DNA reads TGTGCCAGCAGCCCGGAGAGCTCCTACGAGCAGTACTTC. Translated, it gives CASSPESSYEQYF.

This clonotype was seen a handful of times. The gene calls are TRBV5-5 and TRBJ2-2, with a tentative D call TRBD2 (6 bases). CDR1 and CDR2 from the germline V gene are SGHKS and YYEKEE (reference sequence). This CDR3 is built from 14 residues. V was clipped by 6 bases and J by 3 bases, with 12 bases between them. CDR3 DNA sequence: TGTGCCAGCACCTTCGGGAGATACACCGGGGAGCTGTTTTTT. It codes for CASTFGRYTGELFF.

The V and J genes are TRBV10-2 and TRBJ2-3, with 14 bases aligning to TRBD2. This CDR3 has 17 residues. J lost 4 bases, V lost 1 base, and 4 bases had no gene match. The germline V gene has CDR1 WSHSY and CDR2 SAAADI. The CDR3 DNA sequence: TGCGCCAGCAGTGAGTTTGGACTAGCGGGAGGCTCAGATACGCAGTATTTT. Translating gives CASSEFGLAGGSDTQYF.

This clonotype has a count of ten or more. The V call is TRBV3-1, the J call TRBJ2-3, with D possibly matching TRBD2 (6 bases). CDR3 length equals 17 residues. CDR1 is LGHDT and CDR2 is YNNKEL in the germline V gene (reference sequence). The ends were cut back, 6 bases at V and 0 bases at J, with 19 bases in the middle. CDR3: CASSEPGAGPSTDTQYF. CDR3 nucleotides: TGTGCCAGCAGTGAACCGGGAGCGGGCCCGAGCACAGATACGCAGTATTTT.

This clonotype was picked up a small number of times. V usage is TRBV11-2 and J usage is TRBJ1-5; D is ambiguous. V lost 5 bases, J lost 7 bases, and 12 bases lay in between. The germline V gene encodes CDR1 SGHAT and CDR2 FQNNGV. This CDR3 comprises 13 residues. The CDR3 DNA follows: TGTGCCAGCAGCCCGGCAGTAGAACAGCCCCAGCATTTT. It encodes CASSPAVEQPQHF.

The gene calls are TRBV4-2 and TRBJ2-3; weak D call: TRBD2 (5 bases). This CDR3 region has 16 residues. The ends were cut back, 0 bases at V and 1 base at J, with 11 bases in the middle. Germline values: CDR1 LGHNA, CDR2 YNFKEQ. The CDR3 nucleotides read TGTGCCAGCAGCCAAGAGGGAGTAGCAGGCACAGATACGCAGTATTTT. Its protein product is CASSQEGVAGTDTQYF.

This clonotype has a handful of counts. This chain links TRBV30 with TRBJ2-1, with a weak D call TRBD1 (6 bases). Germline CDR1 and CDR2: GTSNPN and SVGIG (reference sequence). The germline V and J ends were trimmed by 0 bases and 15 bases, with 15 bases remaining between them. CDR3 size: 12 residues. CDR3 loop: CAWSVTEDSPFF. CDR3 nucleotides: TGTGCCTGGAGTGTTACCGAGGACAGCCCGTTCTTC.

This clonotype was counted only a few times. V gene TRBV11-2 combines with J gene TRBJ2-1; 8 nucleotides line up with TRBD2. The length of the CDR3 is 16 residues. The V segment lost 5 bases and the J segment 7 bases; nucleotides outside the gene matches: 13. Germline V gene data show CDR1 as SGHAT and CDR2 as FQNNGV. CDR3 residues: CASSGEGAGAANEQFF. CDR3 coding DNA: TGTGCCAGCAGCGGGGAGGGAGCGGGAGCCGCGAATGAGCAGTTCTTC.

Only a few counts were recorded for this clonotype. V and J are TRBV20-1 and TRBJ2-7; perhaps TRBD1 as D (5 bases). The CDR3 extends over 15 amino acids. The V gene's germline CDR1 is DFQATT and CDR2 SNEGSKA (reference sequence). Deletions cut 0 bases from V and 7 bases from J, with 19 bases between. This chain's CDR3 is CSARDIRAGMREQYF. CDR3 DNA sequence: TGCAGTGCTAGAGATATCCGGGCAGGGATGAGGGAGCAGTACTTC.

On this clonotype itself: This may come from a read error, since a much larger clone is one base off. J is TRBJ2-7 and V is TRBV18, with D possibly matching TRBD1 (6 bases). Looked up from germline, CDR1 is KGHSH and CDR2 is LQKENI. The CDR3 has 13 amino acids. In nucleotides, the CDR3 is TGTGCCAGCTCACTGACGGACAGCTACGGGCAGTACTTC. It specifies CASSLTDSYGQYF.

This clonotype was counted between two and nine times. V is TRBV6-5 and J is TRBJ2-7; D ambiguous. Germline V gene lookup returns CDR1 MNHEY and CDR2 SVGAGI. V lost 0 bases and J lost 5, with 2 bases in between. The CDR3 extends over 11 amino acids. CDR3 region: CASSYSNEQYF. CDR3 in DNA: TGTGCCAGCAGTTACTCGAACGAGCAGTACTTC.

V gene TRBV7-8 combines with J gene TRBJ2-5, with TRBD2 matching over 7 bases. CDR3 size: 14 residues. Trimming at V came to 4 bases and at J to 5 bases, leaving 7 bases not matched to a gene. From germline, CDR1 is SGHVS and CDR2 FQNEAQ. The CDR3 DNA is TGTGCCAGCAGCTCCTACTTCGGGAGGGAGACCCAGTACTTC. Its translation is CASSSYFGRETQYF.